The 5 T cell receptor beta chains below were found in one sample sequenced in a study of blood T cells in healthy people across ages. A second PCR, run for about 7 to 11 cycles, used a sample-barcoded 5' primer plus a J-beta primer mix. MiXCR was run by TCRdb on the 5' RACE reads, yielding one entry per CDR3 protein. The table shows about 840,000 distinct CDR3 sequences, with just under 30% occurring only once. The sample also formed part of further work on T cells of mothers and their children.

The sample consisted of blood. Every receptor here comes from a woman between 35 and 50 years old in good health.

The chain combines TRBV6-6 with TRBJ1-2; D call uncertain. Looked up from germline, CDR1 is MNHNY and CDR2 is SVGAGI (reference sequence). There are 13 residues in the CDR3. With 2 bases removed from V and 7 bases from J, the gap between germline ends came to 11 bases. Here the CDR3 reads CASSYQERGGYTF. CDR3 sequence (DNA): TGTGCCAGCAGTTACCAGGAGCGCGGTGGCTACACCTTC.

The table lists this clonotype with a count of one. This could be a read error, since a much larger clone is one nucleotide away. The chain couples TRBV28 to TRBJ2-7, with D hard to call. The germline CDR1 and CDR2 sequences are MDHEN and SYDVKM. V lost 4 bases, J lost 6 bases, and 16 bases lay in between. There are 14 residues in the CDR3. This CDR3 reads CASSWDGSSVEQYF. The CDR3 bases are TGTGCCAGCAGTTGGGATGGGTCCTCGGTCGAGCAGTACTTC. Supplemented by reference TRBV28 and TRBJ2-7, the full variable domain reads DVKVTQSSRYLVKRTGEKVFLECVQDMDHENMFWYRQDPGLGLRLIYFSYDVKMKEKGDIPEGYSVSREKKERFSLILESASTNQTSMYLCASSWDGSSVEQYFGPGTRLTVT.

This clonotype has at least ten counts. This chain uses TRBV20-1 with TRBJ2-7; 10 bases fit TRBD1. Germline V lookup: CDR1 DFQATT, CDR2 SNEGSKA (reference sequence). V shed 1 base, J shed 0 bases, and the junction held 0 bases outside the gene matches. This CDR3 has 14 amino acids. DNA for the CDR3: TGCAGTGCTAGAGGGGACAGGGGCTCCTACGAGCAGTACTTC. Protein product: CSARGDRGSYEQYF.

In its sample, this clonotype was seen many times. The DNA for the CDR3 is TGTGCCAGCAGCCCCGGTAGCAGGGGAAAAGGCTACGAGCAGTACTTC. Protein sequence: CASSPGSRGKGYEQYF. The V call is TRBV5-4, the J call TRBJ2-7, with a tentative D call TRBD1 (6 bases). V was shortened by 4 bases and J by 3 bases, with 20 bases between the two germline ends. This CDR3 has 16 amino acids. The germline V gene has CDR1 SGHNT and CDR2 YYREEE (reference sequence).

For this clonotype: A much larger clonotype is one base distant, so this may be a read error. The CDR3 DNA reads TGTGCCAGCAGTTACTCGGCGGACAGGGGCCGCGAGCAGTACTTC. It encodes CASSYSADRGREQYF. The V call is TRBV6-5, the J call TRBJ2-7, with 9 bases that match TRBD1. The V segment lost 0 bases and the J segment 6 bases; nucleotides outside the gene matches: 6. Germline V gene sequence: CDR1 MNHEY, CDR2 SVGAGI. CDR3 size: 15 residues.